Detailed here is one TCR beta chain. A read error may produce the germline difference seen at one junction end. Germline-derived CDR1 and CDR2 are MNHEY and SMNVEV (reference sequence). CDR3 size: 15 residues. CD8+ and CD4+ T cells circulating in blood were sequenced for TCR beta. The multiple sclerosis controls consisted of treatment-naive patients with relapsing-remitting disease, either stable or active. An amount of RNA that ranged from roughly 0.5 to 1 ug was reverse transcribed with random hexamers. Across 54 Vbeta and 13 Jbeta, immunoSEQ multiplex PCR amplified TCR beta CDR3. TCRdb re-analysed the immunoSEQ multiplex PCR reads in MiXCR, keeping a single row per CDR3 protein. The sample has approximately 110,000 distinct CDR3 sequences, about 92% seen once. This sample is drawn from a study of CD8 T cells in Susac syndrome.

The sample taken for sequencing was CD8+ T cells from PBMCs. The sequence was collected from a human donor with multiple sclerosis. The chain uses TRBV27 and TRBJ1-1, with a tentative D call TRBD1 (5 bases). CDR3: CASNLKGSIRAEVFF. CDR3 bases: TGTGCCAGCAACCTGAAGGGAAGTATCAGGGCTGAAGTTTTCTTT.